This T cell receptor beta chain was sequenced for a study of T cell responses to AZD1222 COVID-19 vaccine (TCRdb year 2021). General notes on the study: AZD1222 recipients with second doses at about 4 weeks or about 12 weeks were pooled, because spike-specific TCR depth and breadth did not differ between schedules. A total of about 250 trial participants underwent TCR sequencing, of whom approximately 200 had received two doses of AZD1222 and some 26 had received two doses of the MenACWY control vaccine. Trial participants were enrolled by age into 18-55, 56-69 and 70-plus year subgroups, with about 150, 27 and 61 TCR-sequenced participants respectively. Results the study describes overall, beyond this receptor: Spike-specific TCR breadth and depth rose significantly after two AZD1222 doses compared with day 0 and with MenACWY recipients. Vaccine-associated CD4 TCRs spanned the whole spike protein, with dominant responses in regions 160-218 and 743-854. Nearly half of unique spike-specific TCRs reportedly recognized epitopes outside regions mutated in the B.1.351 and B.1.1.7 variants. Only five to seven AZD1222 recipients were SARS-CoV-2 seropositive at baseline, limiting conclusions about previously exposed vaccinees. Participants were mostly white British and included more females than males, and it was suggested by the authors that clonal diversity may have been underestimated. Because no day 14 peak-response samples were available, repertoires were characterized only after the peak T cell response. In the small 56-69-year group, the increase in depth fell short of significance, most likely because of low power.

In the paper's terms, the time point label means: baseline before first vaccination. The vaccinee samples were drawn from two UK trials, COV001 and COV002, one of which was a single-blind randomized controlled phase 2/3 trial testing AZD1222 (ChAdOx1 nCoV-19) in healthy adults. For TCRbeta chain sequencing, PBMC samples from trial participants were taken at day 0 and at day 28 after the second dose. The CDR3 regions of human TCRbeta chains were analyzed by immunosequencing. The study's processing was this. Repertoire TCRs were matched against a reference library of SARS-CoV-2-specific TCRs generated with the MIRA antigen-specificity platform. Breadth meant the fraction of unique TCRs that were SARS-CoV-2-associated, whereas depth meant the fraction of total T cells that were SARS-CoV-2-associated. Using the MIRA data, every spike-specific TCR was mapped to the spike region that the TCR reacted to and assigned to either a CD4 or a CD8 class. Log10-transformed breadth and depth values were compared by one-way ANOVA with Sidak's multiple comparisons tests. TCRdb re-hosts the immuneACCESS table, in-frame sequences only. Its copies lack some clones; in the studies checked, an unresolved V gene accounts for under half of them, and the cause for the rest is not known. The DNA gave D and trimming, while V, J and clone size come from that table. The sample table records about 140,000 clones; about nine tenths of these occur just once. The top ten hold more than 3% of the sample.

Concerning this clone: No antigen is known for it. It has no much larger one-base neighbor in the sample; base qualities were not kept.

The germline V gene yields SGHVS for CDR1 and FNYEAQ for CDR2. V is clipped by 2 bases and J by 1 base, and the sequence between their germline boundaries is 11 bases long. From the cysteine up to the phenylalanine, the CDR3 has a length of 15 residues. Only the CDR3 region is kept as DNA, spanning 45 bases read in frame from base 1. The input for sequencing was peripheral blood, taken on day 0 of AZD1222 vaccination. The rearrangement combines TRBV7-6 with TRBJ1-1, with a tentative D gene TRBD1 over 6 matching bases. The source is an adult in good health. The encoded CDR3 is CASSLSPGANTEAFF. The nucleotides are TGTGCCAGCAGCTTATCCCCAGGGGCGAACACTGAAGCTTTCTTT.